Listed below are T cell receptor beta chains from one sample, sequenced in a study of cytomegalovirus exposure and HLA in healthy donors. Measured with immunoSEQ multiplex PCR; TCRdb has only the in-frame clones, and not every one. The sample includes under 300,000 clones, approximately 83% of them seen just once. The sequencing input was PBMCs. These receptors were obtained from a woman aged 30 to 39 in good health and CMV-seropositive. The CDR3 runs from the conserved cysteine through the conserved F or W. A D gene is named only where the DNA matches it firmly. Some rows have no size entry. The others give once, few or many, or a class for an expanded clone.

j_call clone_size v_call d_call cdr3_nt cdr3_aa
TRBJ1-1 . TRBV7-9 . TGTGCCAGCCTCCCAATCGAGGCTTTTCGACTTGACACTGAAGCTTTCTTT CASLPIEAFRLDTEAFF
TRBJ2-3 . TRBV5-1 TRBD2 TGCGCCAGCAGCCGTCTAGCGGGAGGCGAAACTAGCACAGATACGCAGTATTTT CASSRLAGGETSTDTQYF
TRBJ2-7 . TRBV5-1 TRBD2 TGCGCCAGCAGCTTGGAAGCTAGCGGGAGGGCCCTCTACGAGCAGTACTTC CASSLEASGRALYEQYF
TRBJ1-1 . TRBV6-1 . TGTGCCAGCAGTGAAGCCCGGGTCACTGAAGCTTTCTTT CASSEARVTEAFF
TRBJ1-1 . TRBV5-1 . TGCGCCAGCAGCTTGGTGCAGGGACAGAACACTGAAGCTTTCTTT CASSLVQGQNTEAFF
TRBJ1-5 . TRBV7-8 TRBD1 TGTGCCAGCAGCGCCCGGGACAGGGGGGATCAGCCCCAGCATTTT CASSARDRGDQPQHF
TRBJ1-2 . TRBV28 TRBD1 TGTGCCAGCAGTCCGGACAGGCCTCCGAACTATGGCTACACCTTC CASSPDRPPNYGYTF
TRBJ1-4 . TRBV5-1 . TGCGCCAGCAGCTTGGCGGGCCAGGAGGATGAAAAACTGTTTTTT CASSLAGQEDEKLFF
TRBJ2-1 . TRBV7-9 . TGTGCCAGCAGGCTAGCGAACAATGAGCAGTTCTTC CASRLANNEQFF
TRBJ1-1 . TRBV6-1 TRBD1 TGTGCCAGCAGTGACACGACAGGGGGCTTTTTCATGAACACTGAAGCTTTCTTT CASSDTTGGFFMNTEAFF
TRBJ1-2 once TRBV5-1 . TGCGCCAGCAGTCTTCATTCGGGGGGGGGTGCAGGAGACTATGGCTACACCTTC CASSLHSGGGAGDYGYTF
TRBJ2-7 once TRBV11-2 TRBD1 TGTGCCAGCAGCTCTTTAACAGGGGGCGCTATTTACGAGCAGTACTTC CASSSLTGGAIYEQYF
TRBJ2-1 . TRBV7-6 TRBD2 TGTGCCAGCAGCTTAGTTGCGGGAGGCTCCTACAATGAGCAGTTCTTC CASSLVAGGSYNEQFF
TRBJ1-2 once TRBV11-2 . TGTGCCAGCAGCGAGGCAGACTATGGCTACACCTTC CASSEADYGYTF
TRBJ2-1 . TRBV7-7 TRBD2 TGTGCTAGCAGCTTAGGGGTCTTCGTGAGCGGGAGGGCCGGGAATGAGCAGTTCTTC CASSLGVFVSGRAGNEQFF
TRBJ2-2 medium-sized TRBV27 . TGTGCCAGCACCCCAGGGTGGACCGGGGAGCTGTTTTTT CASTPGWTGELFF
TRBJ2-5 . TRBV7-8 TRBD2 TGTGCCAGCAGCCCCCCCTCGGGACTAGCGGGCCCAAAAACCCAGTACTTC CASSPPSGLAGPKTQYF
TRBJ1-3 . TRBV6-5 TRBD1 TGTGCCAGCAGTTACTCGGCGGGACAGGGGCACACCATATATTTT CASSYSAGQGHTIYF
TRBJ2-2 . TRBV19 TRBD2 TGTGCCAGTAGTATAGATGAACTAGCGGGAGATTTATCCGGGGAGCTGTTTTTT CASSIDELAGDLSGELFF
TRBJ2-7 . TRBV5-1 . TGCGCCAGCAGCTTGAGAGGGCAGACCTACGAGCAGTACTTC CASSLRGQTYEQYF
TRBJ1-4 . TRBV7-9 . TGTGCCAGCAGCCACGGGGGGACTGAAAAACTGTTTTTT CASSHGGTEKLFF
TRBJ1-5 . TRBV28 TRBD1 TGTGCCAGCAGTTTAAGTGGCAGGGGGCGCGGACAGCCCCAGCATTTT CASSLSGRGRGQPQHF
TRBJ2-1 . TRBV5-1 TRBD2 TGCGCCAGCAGCAGAGCCCCTAGCGGGAGTTATTATGAGCAGTTCTTC CASSRAPSGSYYEQFF
TRBJ1-5 few TRBV7-9 TRBD1 TGTGCCAGCAGCTCCGGGACAGGGGTCAATCAGCCCCAGCATTTT CASSSGTGVNQPQHF
TRBJ1-2 . TRBV5-1 TRBD1 TGCGCCAGCAGCTTGCAAGGGACAGGGGGCGCCGACTCTGGCTACACCTTC CASSLQGTGGADSGYTF
TRBJ2-7 . TRBV5-5 . TGTGCCAGCAGCTTGAGACTAGACGAGAGGCAGTACTTC CASSLRLDERQYF
TRBJ2-1 . TRBV27 . TGTGCCAGCAGTTGGTCTCTCAGCTCCTACAATGAGCAGTTCTTC CASSWSLSSYNEQFF
TRBJ2-7 . TRBV10-3 . TGTGCCATGACAACGGGTACAGGCGAGCAGTACTTC CAMTTGTGEQYF
TRBJ2-2 . TRBV6-4 TRBD2 TGTGCCAGCAGTGAAGGCAGCGGGAGGAGCGGGGAGCTGTTTTTT CASSEGSGRSGELFF
TRBJ2-5 once TRBV7-9 TRBD2 TGTGCCAGCAGGGCTACTAGCGGGAGAGAGACCCAGTACTTC CASRATSGRETQYF
TRBJ1-3 . TRBV10-3 . TGTGCCATCAGTGCCTCACAGGGAAACACCATATATTTT CAISASQGNTIYF
TRBJ1-5 . TRBV7-8 . TGTGCCAGCAGCTTAGTATCTGCGTCGGGACACCTACTGCATCAGCCCCAGCATTTT CASSLVSASGHLLHQPQHF
TRBJ1-1 once TRBV6-5 . TGTGCCAGCAGCCGGACCAACAGGATTGAAGCTTTCTTT CASSRTNRIEAFF
TRBJ1-1 . TRBV9 . TGTGCCAGCAGCGTAGGGGAACAGGGGAACACTGAAGCTTTCTTT CASSVGEQGNTEAFF
TRBJ2-6 . TRBV10-1 TRBD2 TGCGCCAGCAGTGAGCGGGGACTAGCTAAATCTGGGGCCAACGTCCTGACTTTC CASSERGLAKSGANVLTF
TRBJ1-5 . TRBV5-6 . TGTGCCAGCAGTCAGGGTTTCGGCAATCAGCCCCAGCATTTT CASSQGFGNQPQHF
TRBJ1-5 . TRBV28 . TGTGCCAGCAGTTTGGGCAACAATCAGCCCCAGCATTTT CASSLGNNQPQHF
TRBJ2-5 . TRBV28 . TGTGCCAGCCTCACTACGTACCAAGAGACCCAGTACTTC CASLTTYQETQYF
TRBJ2-1 . TRBV6-1 . TGTGCCGGGACAACCAACAATGAGCAGTTCTTC CAGTTNNEQFF
TRBJ2-7 . TRBV29-1 TRBD2 TGCAGCGTTGAAGGACTAGCGGGAGGGCCGGCTTGGGAGCAGTACTTC CSVEGLAGGPAWEQYF
TRBJ2-2 . TRBV5-1 TRBD2 TGCGCCAGCAGCCAAAAGACTAGCGGGAGTCTGGGCACCGGGGAGCTGTTTTTT CASSQKTSGSLGTGELFF
TRBJ2-7 once TRBV19 . TGTGCCAGCTCTGAAGGAGGGCAGCGCGCCGAGCAGTACTTC CASSEGGQRAEQYF
TRBJ2-2 . TRBV5-4 TRBD2 TGTGCCAGCAGCCCGGGGGGACGGGGCGACACCGGGGAGCTGTTTTTT CASSPGGRGDTGELFF
TRBJ2-3 . TRBV7-6 . TGTGCCAGCAGCGTAACTATCACAGATACGCAGTATTTT CASSVTITDTQYF
TRBJ2-3 . TRBV2 TRBD1 TGTGCCAGGACAGGGAGCGGCACAGATACGCAGTATTTT CARTGSGTDTQYF
TRBJ2-1 once TRBV18 . TGTGCCAGCTCACCAGATAGCTCCTACAATGAGCAGTTCTTC CASSPDSSYNEQFF
TRBJ1-2 . TRBV7-9 . TGTGCCAGCAGCCCCTCGGCGGGGGCGCCGATTGGCTACACCTTC CASSPSAGAPIGYTF
TRBJ1-1 few TRBV7-6 . TGTGCCAGCAGCTCCAGGGAGGACACTGAAGCTTTCTTT CASSSREDTEAFF